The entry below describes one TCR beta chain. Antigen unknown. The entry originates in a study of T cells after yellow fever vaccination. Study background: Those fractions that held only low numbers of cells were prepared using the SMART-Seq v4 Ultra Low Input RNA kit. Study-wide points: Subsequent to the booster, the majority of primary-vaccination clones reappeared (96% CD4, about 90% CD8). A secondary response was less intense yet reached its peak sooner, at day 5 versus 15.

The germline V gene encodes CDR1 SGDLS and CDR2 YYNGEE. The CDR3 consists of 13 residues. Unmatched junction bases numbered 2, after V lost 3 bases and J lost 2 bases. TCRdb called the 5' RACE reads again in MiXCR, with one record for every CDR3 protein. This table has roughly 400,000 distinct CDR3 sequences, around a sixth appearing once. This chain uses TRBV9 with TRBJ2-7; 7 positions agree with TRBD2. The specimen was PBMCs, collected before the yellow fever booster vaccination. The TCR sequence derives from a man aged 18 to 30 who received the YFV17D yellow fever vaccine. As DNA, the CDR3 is TGTGCCAGCAGCGGTGCGGGGGCCTACGAGCAGTACTTC. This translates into CASSGAGAYEQYF.